The 9 T cell receptor beta chains given below trace back to one sample, sequenced in a study of blood T cell repertoires in COVID-19. Profiling relied on immunoSEQ multiplex PCR, and the TCRdb table lists in-frame clones only, not all of them. The data show fewer than 300,000 clones, around 89% seen once. The specimen was PBMCs or T cells enriched from blood (not recorded which). These receptors were collected from a man aged 40-50 years who had recovered from COVID-19.

The chain has TRBV2 and TRBJ1-5, with D perhaps TRBD1 (5 bases). CDR3 size: 15 residues. Trimming cost V 5 bases and J 3 bases, with 14 bases left between them. Per the germline V gene, CDR1 is SNHLY and CDR2 is FYNNEI. CDR3 in amino acids: CASSPFGGNNQPQHF. CDR3 DNA: TGTGCCAGCAGTCCTTTCGGGGGAAACAATCAGCCCCAGCATTTT.

V usage is TRBV6-2 or TRBV6-3 and J usage is TRBJ1-5, with D perhaps matching TRBD1 (5 bases). Trimming pared 6 bases from V and 8 bases from J, leaving 23 bases between. The CDR3 runs to 16 residues. The germline V gene has CDR1 MNHEY and CDR2 SVGEGT. CDR3: CASSPDGTFLVEPQHF. CDR3 bases: TGTGCCAGCAGCCCTGACGGGACTTTCTTGGTGGAGCCCCAGCATTTT.

This rearrangement joins TRBV7-9 to TRBJ1-4; possible D gene TRBD1, 5 bases. This CDR3 is built from 15 residues. V lost 2 bases and J 3 bases, leaving 10 bases between the germline ends. The germline V gene has CDR1 SEHNR and CDR2 FQNEAQ (reference sequence). CDR3 DNA: TGTGCCAGCAGCTTACTAGGGGTAGCTAATGAAAAACTGTTTTTT. Translated, it gives CASSLLGVANEKLFF.

This sequence joins TRBV6-5 and TRBJ2-4, with D unclear. CDR1 and CDR2 (germline): MNHEY, SVGAGI. The CDR3 consists of 14 residues. V was clipped by 2 bases and J by 0 bases, with 5 bases between them. The CDR3, as DNA: TGTGCCAGCAGTTACAGCCTAGCCAAAAACATTCAGTACTTC. Translated: CASSYSLAKNIQYF.

The CDR3 here is CASTQESSYNSPLHF. In nucleotides, the CDR3 is TGTGCCAGCACCCAGGAAAGCTCCTATAATTCACCCCTCCACTTT. The rearrangement links TRBV27 to TRBJ1-6; unclear D gene. Germline values: CDR1 MNHEY, CDR2 SMNVEV (reference sequence). The CDR3 consists of 15 residues. Between the trimmed V and J ends, which lost 7 bases and 0 bases, there was a span of 10 bases.

The chain uses TRBV4-3 and TRBJ1-4, with D possibly being TRBD1 (5 bases). Germline CDR1 LGHNA, CDR2 YSLEER. CDR3 length equals 17 residues. Between the trimmed V and J ends, which lost 3 bases and 8 bases, there was a span of 22 bases. This CDR3 reads CASSQVDGAGSREKLFF. The CDR3 DNA reads TGCGCCAGCAGCCAGGTAGATGGGGCAGGGTCGAGGGAAAAACTGTTTTTT.

This chain connects TRBV10-3 to TRBJ1-4; D gene unclear. V shed 0 bases and J shed 2 bases, with 10 bases lying between them. The CDR3 runs to 16 residues. The germline V gene encodes CDR1 ENHRY and CDR2 SYGVKD. CDR3 region: CAISESVVRTNEKLFF. The CDR3, as DNA: TGTGCCATCAGTGAGTCTGTGGTACGGACTAATGAAAAACTGTTTTTT.

The rearrangement links TRBV10-3 to TRBJ2-4; 7 bases are a match to TRBD1. The CDR3 is made up of 14 amino acids. The junction had 5 bases not matched to a gene; V was cut back by 5 bases and J by 4 bases. The germline gives CDR1 ENHRY, CDR2 SYGVKD. The CDR3 DNA sequence: TGTGCCATCAGTTCCGGGACAGAAAAAAACATTCAGTACTTC. It encodes CAISSGTEKNIQYF.

The chain employs TRBV5-4 and TRBJ2-7, with D possibly matching TRBD1 (6 bases). The V and J ends lost 1 base and 7 bases respectively, with 18 bases between them. The CDR3 is 15 amino acids. Germline values: CDR1 SGHNT, CDR2 YYREEE (reference sequence). This CDR3 reads CASSLWIVGAEEQYF. CDR3 nucleotides: TGTGCCAGCAGCTTGTGGATCGTGGGGGCTGAAGAGCAGTACTTC.